This passage covers 3 T cell receptor beta chains from one sample sequenced in a study of T cell repertoires in cytomegalovirus infection. A single record per CDR3 protein comes from TCRdb applying MiXCR to the reads. Among around 500,000 distinct CDR3 sequences listed, roughly 46% were seen once. Their cognate antigens are unknown. This specimen was cultured PBMCs, taken from culture after CMV antigen stimulation. The source is a human donor in good health (CMV status not recorded). Some clones in this sample may be carry-over from other donors' samples.

The CDR3 region is CASSQGAHRGQETQYF. The CDR3 region has the DNA TGCGCCAGCAGCCAAGGGGCCCACAGGGGGCAAGAGACCCAGTACTTC. The V gene is TRBV4-3, the J gene TRBJ2-5; 8 nucleotides align to TRBD1. CDR1 is LGHNA, CDR2 YSLEER, per germline. The CDR3 contains 16 residues. V gave up 1 base and J gave up 2 bases; unmatched junction bases: 6.

This clonotype turned up a few times. The rearrangement joins TRBV12-3 or TRBV12-4 to TRBJ1-4, with D tentatively TRBD1 (5 bases). V lost 5 bases, J lost 6 bases, and 16 bases lay in between. The CDR3 loop spans 15 amino acids. The CDR3 sequence: CASSQSWGSDEKLFF. The CDR3 coding sequence is TGTGCCAGCAGTCAAAGCTGGGGGTCTGATGAAAAACTGTTTTTT.

This clonotype was recorded a few times. The chain employs TRBV7-9 and TRBJ2-1; the D gene is possibly TRBD2 (5 bases). This CDR3 is 15 amino acids long. CDR1 and CDR2 from the germline V gene are SEHNR and FQNEAQ (reference sequence). V lost 5 bases and J 5 bases, leaving 16 bases between the germline ends. In nucleotides, the CDR3 is TGTGCCAGCAGCCTCGTTCTCTCGGGGAACAATGAGCAGTTCTTC. Its translation is CASSLVLSGNNEQFF.